The 27 T cell receptor beta chains listed next were all sequenced from one sample in a study of T cells after yellow fever vaccination. In TCRdb, the 5' RACE reads were re-called with MiXCR into one record per CDR3 protein. Of hundreds of thousands of distinct CDR3 sequences in the sample, approximately 3.8% were seen once. The sequencing used PBMCs, collected on the day of the yellow fever booster vaccination. These receptors all stem from a man aged 18 to 29 who received the YFV17D yellow fever vaccine.

This chain uses TRBV7-2 with TRBJ2-7, with D perhaps TRBD1 or TRBD2 (7 bases each). The CDR3 sequence is 14 residues long. Germline CDR1 is SGHTA and CDR2 is FQGNSA. Trimming left V 6 bases short and J 2 bases short, with 14 bases between. The CDR3 DNA sequence: TGTGCCAGCAGGGCGGGGGACAGAGCCTACGAGCAGTACTTC. Translating it yields CASRAGDRAYEQYF. The whole variable domain, remainder taken from reference TRBV7-2 and TRBJ2-7, is GAGVSQSPSNKVTEKGKDVELRCDPISGHTALYWYRQSLGQGLEFLIYFQGNSAPDKSGLPSDRFSAERTGGSVSTLTIQRTQQEDSAVYLCASRAGDRAYEQYFGPGTRLTVT.

In its sample, this clonotype was seen many times. The rearrangement links TRBV6-2 or TRBV6-3 to TRBJ2-3; TRBD2 agrees at 8 bases. CDR1 and CDR2 from the germline V gene are MNHEY and SVGEGT. There are 16 residues in the CDR3. The J segment lost 4 bases and the V segment lost 1 base, leaving 7 bases of the junction unmatched. Here the CDR3 reads CASSYYGGGPSDTQYF. The CDR3 region has the DNA TGTGCCAGCAGTTACTACGGCGGGGGGCCTTCAGATACGCAGTATTTT.

This clonotype was counted at least ten times. The V call is TRBV7-3, the J call TRBJ2-3; unclear D gene. Per germline, CDR1 SGHTA and CDR2 FQGTGA. The CDR3 loop spans 13 amino acids. V shed 4 bases and J shed 3 bases, with 8 bases lying between them. The CDR3 reads CASSSGWTDTQYF. The CDR3 DNA reads as TGTGCCAGCAGCTCCGGGTGGACAGATACGCAGTATTTT.

In this sample, this clonotype turned up a few times. The V gene is TRBV12-3 or TRBV12-4, the J gene TRBJ1-2, with D perhaps TRBD1 (6 bases). The CDR3 has 19 amino acids. Trimming removed 2 bases from V and 1 base from J, with 23 bases in between. The CDR3 bases are TGTGCCAGCAGTTTAATAGTGAGGGGGTATCTAAGAGGTAACTATGGCTACACCTTC. This encodes CASSLIVRGYLRGNYGYTF.

In its sample, this clonotype was seen many times. This rearrangement joins TRBV4-3 to TRBJ2-4; tentative D call: TRBD2 (7 bases). Trimming cost V 4 bases and J 5 bases, with 12 bases left between them. CDR1 and CDR2 (germline): LGHNA, YSLEER. The CDR3 runs 14 residues. This chain's CDR3 is CASSLTGRENIQYF. The CDR3 DNA reads as TGCGCCAGCAGCCTAACAGGGAGGGAAAACATTCAGTACTTC.

This clonotype was counted many times. The rearrangement joins TRBV6-2 or TRBV6-3 to TRBJ2-5, with 7 bases matching TRBD2. The V and J ends lost 6 bases and 6 bases, in that order; junction bases with no gene match: 1. The CDR3 extends over 11 amino acids. Germline-derived CDR1 and CDR2 are MNHEY and SVGEGT. CDR3 residues: CASRREKTQYF. The CDR3, as DNA: TGTGCCAGCAGGCGGGAGAAGACCCAGTACTTC.

This clonotype was seen only a few times. V gene TRBV27 combines with J gene TRBJ2-1; tentative D call: TRBD2 (8 bases). Germline CDR1 reads MNHEY; CDR2 reads SMNVEV (reference sequence). V was shortened by 5 bases and J by 7 bases, with 21 bases between the two germline ends. CDR3 length: 16 residues. The CDR3 region is CASSPPGLARGNEQFF. The CDR3, as DNA: TGTGCCAGCAGTCCCCCCGGACTAGCCAGGGGGAATGAGCAGTTCTTC.

This clonotype was observed a handful of times. One base away lies a much larger clone, so this may be a sequencing read error. This rearrangement joins TRBV4-1 to TRBJ2-7; no firm D call. Germline V gene lookup returns CDR1 MGHRA and CDR2 YSYEKL. The CDR3 is 13 amino acids. The V gene lost 1 base and the J gene lost 2 bases, with 6 bases spanning the gap. CDR3 in amino acids: CASSQGPAYEQYF. CDR3 coding DNA: TGCGCCAGCAGCCAAGGGCCAGCCTACGAGCAGTACTTC.

This clonotype has a count of ten or more. The chain joins TRBV7-9 to TRBJ2-2; D is uncertain. Germline CDR1 and CDR2: SEHNR and FQNEAQ (reference sequence). V was pared by 5 bases and J by 4 bases, with 11 bases between. This CDR3 has 14 amino acids. The CDR3 reads CASSAELFTGELFF. The DNA for the CDR3 is TGTGCCAGCAGCGCGGAACTATTCACCGGGGAGCTGTTTTTT.

This clonotype was detected a few times. CDR3 sequence: CASSQAGQGVDTQYF. CDR3 bases: TGCGCCAGCAGCCAAGCGGGACAGGGGGTAGATACGCAGTATTTT. This chain links TRBV4-1 with TRBJ2-3; TRBD1 matches 11 bases. The J segment lost 5 bases and the V segment lost 1 base, leaving 2 bases of the junction unmatched. The germline CDR1 and CDR2 sequences are MGHRA and YSYEKL. The CDR3 loop spans 15 amino acids.

This clonotype appeared many times. V gene TRBV6-2 or TRBV6-3 combines with J gene TRBJ2-3; 11 bases fit TRBD2. Germline loops: CDR1 MNHEY, CDR2 SVGEGT. With 6 bases clipped from V and 4 bases from J, the junction kept 6 bases outside the gene matches. The CDR3 loop spans 15 amino acids. CDR3: CASRIAGGTPDTQYF. For the CDR3, the DNA is TGTGCCAGCAGGATAGCGGGGGGGACCCCAGATACGCAGTATTTT.

This clonotype was counted only a few times. The chain recombines TRBV6-5 with TRBJ2-6, with D possibly being TRBD1 or TRBD2 (5 bases each). V was trimmed by 0 bases and J by 4 bases, leaving 10 bases between them. This CDR3 comprises 16 residues. CDR1 MNHEY and CDR2 SVGAGI come from the germline V gene. The CDR3 DNA reads TGTGCCAGCAGTTACTCGGGGCTAGCCGGGGCCAACGTCCTGACTTTC. Protein sequence: CASSYSGLAGANVLTF.

This clonotype showed up many times. The CDR3 is CSATPQMTDLTDTQYF. CDR3 coding DNA: TGCAGTGCTACCCCCCAAATGACGGACCTCACAGATACGCAGTATTTT. V usage is TRBV20-1 and J usage is TRBJ2-3; no clear D. The CDR3 totals 16 residues. The V gene lost 4 bases and the J gene lost 2 bases, with 19 bases spanning the gap. The germline V gene has CDR1 DFQATT and CDR2 SNEGSKA (reference sequence).

In this sample, this clonotype turned up a few times. V is TRBV18 and J is TRBJ2-1; no definite D call. Per the germline V gene, CDR1 is KGHSH and CDR2 is LQKENI. The CDR3 is 15 residues long. Deletions cut 1 base from V and 0 bases from J, with 7 bases between. CDR3 protein: CASSPQEGSYNEQFF. The CDR3 region has the DNA TGTGCCAGCTCACCACAGGAAGGCTCCTACAATGAGCAGTTCTTC.

This clonotype has ten or more counts. The chain recombines TRBV28 with TRBJ1-5; D uncertain. Germline CDR1 reads MDHEN; CDR2 reads SYDVKM. CDR3 size: 12 residues. V was pared by 6 bases and J by 6 bases, with 9 bases between. The CDR3 coding sequence is TGTGCCAGCAGCTCCTCAGGTCAGCCCCAGCATTTT. This translates into CASSSSGQPQHF.

This clonotype came up a few times. V usage is TRBV20-1 and J usage is TRBJ2-1; no reliable D call. Germline V CDR1 and CDR2: DFQATT, SNEGSKA (reference sequence). The CDR3 covers 13 residues. The V end was cut by 1 base, the J end by 3 bases, with 7 bases between. This CDR3 is CSARVLDYNEQFF. The CDR3 DNA sequence: TGCAGTGCTAGAGTTCTGGACTACAATGAGCAGTTCTTC.

This clonotype was observed at least ten times. This chain uses TRBV6-2 or TRBV6-3 with TRBJ2-7; D is unclear. CDR1 is MNHEY, CDR2 SVGEGT, per germline. Between the trimmed V and J ends, which lost 7 bases and 1 base, there was a span of 5 bases. This CDR3 has 11 amino acids. The CDR3 DNA reads as TGTGCCAGCACTAAGTCCTACGAGCAGTACTTC. It codes for CASTKSYEQYF.

The rearrangement links TRBV29-1 to TRBJ1-5; 7 bases map to TRBD1. The CDR3 sequence is 13 residues long. The junction had 3 bases not matched to a gene; V was cut back by 6 bases and J by 1 base. Germline V CDR1 and CDR2: SQVTM, ANQGSEA. CDR3 coding DNA: TGCAGCGTGAAACAGGGGAGCAATCAGCCCCAGCATTTT. Protein: CSVKQGSNQPQHF.

This clonotype was detected many times. The gene calls are TRBV28 and TRBJ2-1; 8 bases are shared with TRBD1. V shed 3 bases and J 5 bases; nucleotides not matched to a gene: 6. CDR3 size: 15 residues. CDR1 is MDHEN, CDR2 SYDVKM, per germline. The CDR3 DNA sequence: TGTGCCAGCAGTTTCGACAGGGGATACAACAATGAGCAGTTCTTC. Residues: CASSFDRGYNNEQFF.

This clonotype was counted only a few times. The chain has TRBV5-1 and TRBJ2-7; D is uncertain. CDR1 and CDR2 (germline): SGHRS, YFSETQ. The V gene lost 0 bases and the J gene lost 0 bases, with 7 bases spanning the gap. The CDR3 totals 14 residues. The CDR3 DNA sequence: TGCGCCAGCAGCTTGGTATCGGGCTCCTACGAGCAGTACTTC. Its translation is CASSLVSGSYEQYF.

This clonotype was recorded many times. V usage is TRBV10-3 and J usage is TRBJ1-2; tentative D call: TRBD1 (6 bases). The CDR3 is 19 residues long. The germline V and J ends were trimmed by 4 bases and 4 bases, with 28 bases remaining between them. CDR1 and CDR2 from the germline V gene are ENHRY and SYGVKD. The CDR3 DNA reads TGTGCCATCAGTGTGTCTATTATACGTCGGACAGAAGCTTCCTATGGCTACACCTTC. Amino acids: CAISVSIIRRTEASYGYTF.

The J gene is TRBJ1-4, the V gene TRBV4-3; TRBD1 agrees at 7 bases. This CDR3 has 19 residues. Germline values: CDR1 LGHNA, CDR2 YSLEER. The V and J ends lost 0 bases and 6 bases, in that order; junction bases with no gene match: 16. The CDR3 is CASSQEVIRYERGHEKLFF. DNA for the CDR3: TGCGCCAGCAGCCAAGAAGTGATCCGTTATGAGAGGGGGCATGAAAAACTGTTTTTT.

This chain connects TRBV5-1 to TRBJ2-7; D uncertain. The CDR3 runs to 12 residues. V was shortened by 4 bases and J by 4 bases, with 9 bases between the two germline ends. Germline V CDR1 and CDR2: SGHRS, YFSETQ. In DNA, the CDR3 is TGCGCCAGCAGCGCCGGAAATTACGAGCAGTACTTC. The encoded protein is CASSAGNYEQYF.

This clonotype was counted at least ten times. The chain is built from TRBV6-6 and TRBJ2-3, with D perhaps being TRBD1 or TRBD2 (6 bases each). Germline CDR1 and CDR2: MNHNY and SVGAGI (reference sequence). Trimming cost V 8 bases and J 1 base, with 16 bases left between them. The CDR3 totals 15 residues. The chain's CDR3 is CASALWGAGTDTQYF. CDR3 nucleotide sequence: TGTGCCAGCGCTCTTTGGGGGGCTGGCACAGATACGCAGTATTTT.

This clonotype has just a few counts. The DNA is omitted, as the CDR3 cannot be located on it reliably, and the CDR3 follows TCRdb's listing. The V call is TRBV6-5, the J call TRBJ2-5. Germline CDR1 and CDR2: MNHEY and SVGAGI. The CDR3 adds up to 12 amino acids, both ends counted. The CDR3 is CASSTSGKTQYF.

This clonotype was counted many times. The CDR3 sequence is CAISDPVGQIQETQYF. The DNA for the CDR3 is TGTGCCATCAGTGACCCGGTGGGACAGATCCAAGAGACCCAGTACTTC. The V call is TRBV10-3, the J call TRBJ2-5; the match to TRBD1 covers 7 bases. This CDR3 has 16 amino acids. With 3 bases clipped from V and 1 base from J, the junction kept 8 bases outside the gene matches. Germline lookup yields CDR1 ENHRY and CDR2 SYGVKD.

This clonotype was seen a handful of times. The chain couples TRBV29-1 to TRBJ2-1; D is tentatively TRBD1 or TRBD2 (5 bases each). The CDR3 is 13 amino acids. Trimming stripped 4 bases from V and 0 bases from J, with 7 bases between. Germline CDR1 is SQVTM and CDR2 is ANQGSEA. The CDR3 here is CSVVGDSYNEQFF. The CDR3 DNA follows: TGCAGCGTTGTGGGGGACTCCTACAATGAGCAGTTCTTC.